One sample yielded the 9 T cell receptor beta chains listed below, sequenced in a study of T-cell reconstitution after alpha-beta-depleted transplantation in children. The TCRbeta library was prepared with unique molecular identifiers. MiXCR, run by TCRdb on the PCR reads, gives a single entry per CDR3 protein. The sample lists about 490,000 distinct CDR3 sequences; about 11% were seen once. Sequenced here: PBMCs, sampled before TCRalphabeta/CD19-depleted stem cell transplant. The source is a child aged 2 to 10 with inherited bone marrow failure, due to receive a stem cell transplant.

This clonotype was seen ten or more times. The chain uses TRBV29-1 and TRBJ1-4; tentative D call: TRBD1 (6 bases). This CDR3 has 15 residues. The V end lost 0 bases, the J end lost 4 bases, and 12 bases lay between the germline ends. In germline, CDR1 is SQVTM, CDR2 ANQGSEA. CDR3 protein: CSVEDPPGVNEKLFF. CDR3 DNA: TGCAGCGTTGAAGATCCCCCAGGGGTTAATGAAAAACTGTTTTTT.

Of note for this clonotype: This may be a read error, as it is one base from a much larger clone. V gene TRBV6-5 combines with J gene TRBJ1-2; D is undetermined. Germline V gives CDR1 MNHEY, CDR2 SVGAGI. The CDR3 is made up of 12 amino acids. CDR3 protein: CPSSYSGDGYTF. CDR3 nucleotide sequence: TGTCCCAGCAGTTACTCGGGTGATGGCTACACCTTC.

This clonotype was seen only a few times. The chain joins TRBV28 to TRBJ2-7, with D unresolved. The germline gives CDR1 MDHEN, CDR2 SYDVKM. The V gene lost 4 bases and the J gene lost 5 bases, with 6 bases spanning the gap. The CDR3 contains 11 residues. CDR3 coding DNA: TGTGCCAGCAGTTCACCGCACGAGCAGTACTTC. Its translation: CASSSPHEQYF.

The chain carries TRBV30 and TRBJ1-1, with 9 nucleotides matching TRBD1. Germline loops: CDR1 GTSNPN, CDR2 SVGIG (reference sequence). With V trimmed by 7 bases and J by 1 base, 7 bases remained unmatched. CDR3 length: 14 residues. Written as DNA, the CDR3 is TGTGCCTTAAACAGGGGGCTGGCGAACACTGAAGCTTTCTTT. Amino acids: CALNRGLANTEAFF.

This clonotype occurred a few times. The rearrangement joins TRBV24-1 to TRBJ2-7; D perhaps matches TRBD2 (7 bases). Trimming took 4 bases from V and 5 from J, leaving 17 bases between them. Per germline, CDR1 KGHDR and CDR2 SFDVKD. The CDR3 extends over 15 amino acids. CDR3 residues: CATSEVRGGFHEQYF. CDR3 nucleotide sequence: TGTGCCACCAGTGAAGTAAGGGGGGGCTTCCACGAGCAGTACTTC.

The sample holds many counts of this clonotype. CDR3 bases: TGTGCCAGCAGTTTTTCAGGGGCCTACTACGAGCAGTACTTC. Its protein is CASSFSGAYYEQYF. J is TRBJ2-7 and V is TRBV28, with a tentative D call TRBD1 (6 bases). V lost 3 bases, J lost 3 bases, and 12 bases lay in between. The CDR3 is made up of 14 amino acids. The V gene's germline CDR1 is MDHEN and CDR2 SYDVKM.

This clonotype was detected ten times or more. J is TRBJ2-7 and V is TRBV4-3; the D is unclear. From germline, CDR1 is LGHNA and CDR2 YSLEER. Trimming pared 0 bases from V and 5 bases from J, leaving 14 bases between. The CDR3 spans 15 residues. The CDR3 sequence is CASSQDYHLPDEQYF. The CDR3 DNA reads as TGCGCCAGCAGCCAAGATTATCATCTCCCGGACGAGCAGTACTTC.

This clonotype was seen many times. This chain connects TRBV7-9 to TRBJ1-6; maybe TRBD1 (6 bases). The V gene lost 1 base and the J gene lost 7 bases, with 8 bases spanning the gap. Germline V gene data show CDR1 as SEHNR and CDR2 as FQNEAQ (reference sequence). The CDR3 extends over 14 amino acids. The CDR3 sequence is CASSLGQENSPLHF. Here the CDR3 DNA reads TGTGCCAGCAGCTTAGGACAGGAGAATTCACCCCTCCACTTT.

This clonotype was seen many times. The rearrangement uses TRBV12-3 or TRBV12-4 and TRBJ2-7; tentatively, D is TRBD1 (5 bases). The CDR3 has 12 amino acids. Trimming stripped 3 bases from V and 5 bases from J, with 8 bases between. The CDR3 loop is CASSFGADEQYF. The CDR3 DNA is TGTGCCAGCAGTTTTGGGGCAGACGAGCAGTACTTC.